Given below is one T cell receptor beta chain in context. The antigen is undetermined. Healthy bone marrow donors made up the donors. Primers: 60 Vbeta forward and 13 Jbeta reverse. The table came from immunoSEQ multiplex PCR; TCRdb's copy has only in-frame clones and leaves some out. This listing includes about 44,000 clones. This record belongs to a study of cytomegalovirus exposure and HLA in healthy donors. As for the study in general: The study's early data release held about 85 million unique TCRs from HLA-typed donors. Findings of the study overall: A later analysis revealed that TCR association rates differed between HLA loci, peaking at DRB1 and bottoming out at HLA-C.

Germline V gene lookup returns CDR1 SGHRS and CDR2 YFSETQ. There are 15 residues in the CDR3. V gave up 4 bases and J gave up 0 bases, with 12 bases separating them. This TCR derives from a male donor in good health and CMV-seronegative. The sequencing sample was made of PBMCs. This sequence joins TRBV5-1 and TRBJ2-3; possible D gene TRBD2, 6 bases. The CDR3: CASSVSLASTDTQYF. The CDR3 region has the DNA TGCGCCAGCAGCGTGTCACTAGCTAGCACAGATACGCAGTATTTT.